The clone carrying this TCR beta chain was detected a few times. The data are from a study of T-cell reconstitution after alpha-beta-depleted transplantation in children. CDR1 and CDR2 from the germline V gene are DFQATT and SNEGSKA (reference sequence). The ends were cut back, 6 bases at V and 2 bases at J, with 11 bases in the middle. The CDR3 is 12 amino acids. Preparation of the TCRbeta library was carried out with unique molecular identifiers. TCRdb independently ran MiXCR on the PCR reads; one entry per CDR3 protein. The sample contains 700,000 or so distinct CDR3 sequences, roughly 13% of which appear only once.

Sequenced here: PBMCs, sampled before TCRalphabeta/CD19-depleted stem cell transplant. The chain recombines TRBV20-1 with TRBJ2-7; either TRBD1 or TRBD2 may fit D (5 bases each). The sequence was collected from a girl aged 2 to 10 with congenital amegakaryocytic thrombocytopenia, due to receive a stem cell transplant. CDR3 amino acids: CSAGTPTYEQYF. In DNA, the CDR3 is TGCAGTGCAGGGACGCCGACCTACGAGCAGTACTTC.